The 21 T cell receptor beta chains below were found in one sample sequenced in a study of CD8+ T cells in alopecia areata. Extracted RNA was reverse transcribed into cDNA, the sequencing template. The repertoire was sequenced with immunoSEQ multiplex PCR; TCRdb's copy has only in-frame clones and lacks some. The sample holds around 200,000 clones; 58% are singletons and the top ten take 10% to 15%. Treatment specified: oral pan-JAK inhibitor, 5-10 mg twice daily. Sequencing used CD8+ T cells sorted from blood, obtained at week 24, from a patient treated with tofacitinib. These receptors came from a human donor with alopecia areata.

This clone was seen more than once but under ten times. This rearrangement joins TRBV6-6 to TRBJ2-7; D not certain. The germline V and J ends were trimmed by 10 bases and 4 bases, with 11 bases remaining between them. This CDR3 contains 11 residues. Germline V gene data show CDR1 as MNHNY and CDR2 as SVGAGI (reference sequence). In DNA, the CDR3 is TGTGCCACCGGGCCCCCTTACGAGCAGTACTTC. Amino acids: CATGPPYEQYF.

This clone was observed a handful of times. The J gene is TRBJ2-1, the V gene TRBV29-1; 8 bases are shared with TRBD1. CDR3 length: 15 amino acids. V shed 0 bases, J shed 1 base, and the junction held 2 bases outside the gene matches. Germline CDR1 reads SQVTM; CDR2 reads ANQGSEA. CDR3 DNA: TGCAGCGTTGAAGAGACAGGGGTTTCCTACAATGAGCAGTTCTTC. Translating it yields CSVEETGVSYNEQFF.

The rearrangement joins TRBV13 to TRBJ2-5; 12 bases are shared with TRBD2. CDR1 and CDR2 from the germline V gene are PRHDT and FYEKMQ (reference sequence). Unmatched junction bases numbered 3, after V lost 5 bases and J lost 2 bases. The CDR3 runs 15 residues. The CDR3 sequence is CASSQGLAGQETQYF. As DNA, the CDR3 is TGTGCCAGCAGCCAAGGACTAGCGGGACAAGAGACCCAGTACTTC.

This clone showed up just once. The chain recombines TRBV2 with TRBJ1-1; TRBD1 might be the D (6 bases). The CDR3 covers 16 residues. Trimming left V 4 bases short and J 2 bases short, with 17 bases between. CDR1 is SNHLY, CDR2 FYNNEI, per germline. The CDR3: CASSAGAQGINTEAFF. The CDR3 DNA reads TGTGCCAGCAGTGCGGGGGCCCAGGGGATAAACACTGAAGCTTTCTTT.

This rearrangement joins TRBV15 to TRBJ1-5; D ambiguous. Germline CDR1 LNHNV, CDR2 YYDKDF (reference sequence). This CDR3 contains 13 residues. The V gene lost 5 bases and the J gene lost 2 bases, with 7 bases spanning the gap. CDR3 nucleotide sequence: TGTGCCACCAGCGTGGCAGGCAATCAGCCCCAGCATTTT. Translation gives CATSVAGNQPQHF.

The chain employs TRBV11-2 and TRBJ2-6; tentatively, D is TRBD2 (6 bases). CDR3 size: 15 residues. V dropped 5 bases and J dropped 1 base, with 9 bases sitting between them. CDR1 SGHAT and CDR2 FQNNGV come from the germline V gene. In nucleotides, the CDR3 is TGTGCCAGCAGCGGAGGGCTATCTGGGGCCAACGTCCTGACTTTC. Translating gives CASSGGLSGANVLTF. Supplemented by reference TRBV11-2 and TRBJ2-6, the full variable domain reads EAGVAQSPRYKIIEKRQSVAFWCNPISGHATLYWYQQILGQGPKLLIQFQNNGVVDDSQLPKDRFSAERLKGVDSTLKIQPAKLEDSAVYLCASSGGLSGANVLTFGAGSRLTVL.

The chain uses TRBV4-1 and TRBJ2-5, with 9 bases that match TRBD2. Per germline, CDR1 MGHRA and CDR2 YSYEKL. V lost 0 bases and J lost 2; bases outside the gene matches: 10. The length of the CDR3 is 18 residues. The chain's CDR3 is CASSQDPLAGPEQETQYF. In DNA, the CDR3 is TGCGCCAGCAGCCAAGATCCCCTAGCGGGGCCAGAACAAGAGACCCAGTACTTC.

As DNA, the CDR3 is TGTGCCAGCAGCTTTGGGACAGGGGGAGAAAAACTGTTTTTT. Translation: CASSFGTGGEKLFF. The chain is built from TRBV7-9 and TRBJ1-4, with 11 bases that match TRBD1. This CDR3 is built from 14 residues. Germline V gives CDR1 SEHNR, CDR2 FQNEAQ (reference sequence). V lost 3 bases and J lost 8; bases outside the gene matches: 2.

The gene calls are TRBV7-8 and TRBJ2-1; D might be TRBD1 or TRBD2, each matching 6 bases. The CDR3 has 15 amino acids. Germline CDR1 and CDR2: SGHVS and FQNEAQ. Trimming removed 4 bases at V and 2 bases at J, with 12 bases between. The CDR3: CASSWGATPYNEQFF. The CDR3 DNA follows: TGTGCCAGCAGCTGGGGGGCGACTCCCTACAATGAGCAGTTCTTC.

This clone was counted a few times. The chain couples TRBV2 to TRBJ1-3; no firm D call. CDR3 size: 12 residues. Germline loops: CDR1 SNHLY, CDR2 FYNNEI. Between the trimmed V and J ends, which lost 7 bases and 4 bases, there was a span of 8 bases. CDR3 coding DNA: TGTGCCAGCAACTTGGGGGGAAACACCATATATTTT. Its protein product is CASNLGGNTIYF.

This clone was counted between two and nine times. The chain carries TRBV15 and TRBJ2-7; 8 bases map to TRBD2. Looked up from germline, CDR1 is LNHNV and CDR2 is YYDKDF (reference sequence). The CDR3 length is 16 residues. Trimming removed 1 base from V and 0 bases from J; junction bases left unmatched: 5. The CDR3 DNA sequence: TGTGCCACCAGCAGAGTTCCAGCGGGGGTCTCCTACGAGCAGTACTTC. Protein product: CATSRVPAGVSYEQYF.

The genes are TRBV7-6 and TRBJ2-5, with D possibly TRBD2 on 6 matching bases. The V end lost 1 base, the J end lost 7 bases, and 16 bases lay between the germline ends. This CDR3 region has 15 residues. Germline V gene data show CDR1 as SGHVS and CDR2 as FNYEAQ. The CDR3 DNA sequence: TGTGCCAGCAGCTTAGACGGGACGACAGCGGGGACCCAGTACTTC. Translating gives CASSLDGTTAGTQYF.

This clone was observed a few times. The rearrangement uses TRBV2 and TRBJ1-4, with 8 bases identical to TRBD1. The germline CDR1 and CDR2 sequences are SNHLY and FYNNEI. This CDR3 is 13 amino acids long. Trimming removed 3 bases from V and 8 bases from J; junction bases left unmatched: 2. DNA of the CDR3: TGTGCCAGCAGTGACTGGACAGGGGAAAAACTGTTTTTT. Protein: CASSDWTGEKLFF.

CDR3 coding DNA: TGTGCCAGCAGTCCGGACAGGACTAATCAGCCCCAGCATTTT. Its translation is CASSPDRTNQPQHF. J is TRBJ1-5 and V is TRBV25-1; 7 nucleotides line up with TRBD1. This CDR3 is built from 14 residues. Germline lookup yields CDR1 MGHDK and CDR2 SYGVNS. V trimming: 5 bases; J trimming: 4 bases; junction bases outside the gene matches: 5.

The rearrangement links TRBV30 to TRBJ1-2; TRBD1 aligns across 7 bases. This CDR3 contains 15 residues. Trimming at V came to 0 bases and at J to 4 bases, leaving 8 bases not matched to a gene. Per germline, CDR1 GTSNPN and CDR2 SVGIG (reference sequence). This chain's CDR3 is CAWSVGTAFIYGYTF. CDR3 bases: TGTGCCTGGAGTGTAGGGACAGCGTTCATCTATGGCTACACCTTC.

The chain carries TRBV30 and TRBJ1-1; TRBD1 is a possible D gene (6 bases). The CDR3 extends over 14 amino acids. Trimming stripped 3 bases from V and 6 bases from J, with 17 bases between. Per germline, CDR1 GTSNPN and CDR2 SVGIG (reference sequence). The CDR3 is CAWRPGQFLAEAFF. CDR3 nucleotide sequence: TGTGCCTGGAGACCCGGACAGTTTTTAGCTGAAGCTTTCTTT.

The chain links TRBV5-1 to TRBJ1-1; possibly TRBD1 for D (5 bases). Germline loops: CDR1 SGHRS, CDR2 YFSETQ. The CDR3 sequence is 13 residues long. With 1 base removed from V and 5 bases from J, the gap between germline ends came to 9 bases. Here the CDR3 DNA reads TGCGCCAGCAGCTTGTTTGAGGGGACTGAAGCTTTCTTT. Amino acid sequence: CASSLFEGTEAFF.

Details on this clone: Other nucleotide sequences from this sample produce the same CDR3. The J gene is TRBJ2-7, the V gene TRBV30, with D unresolved. V was shortened by 1 base and J by 4 bases, with 5 bases between the two germline ends. The CDR3 is made up of 11 amino acids. In germline, CDR1 is GTSNPN, CDR2 SVGIG (reference sequence). As DNA, the CDR3 is TGTGCCTGGAGTGGTGGATACGAGCAGTACTTC. It specifies CAWSGGYEQYF.

J is TRBJ1-6 and V is TRBV7-9; D is unclear. Per the germline V gene, CDR1 is SEHNR and CDR2 is FQNEAQ (reference sequence). The V end lost 0 bases, the J end lost 12 bases, and 6 bases lay between the germline ends. This CDR3 has 12 amino acids. DNA of the CDR3: TGTGCCAGCAGCTTAGCCGGGGAACCCCTCCACTTT. Its translation is CASSLAGEPLHF. Supplemented by reference TRBV7-9 and TRBJ1-6, the full variable domain reads DTGVSQNPRHKITKRGQNVTFRCDPISEHNRLYWYRQTLGQGPEFLTYFQNEAQLEKSRLLSDRFSAERPKGSFSTLEIQRTEQGDSAMYLCASSLAGEPLHFGNGTRLTVT.

The rearrangement joins TRBV7-9 to TRBJ2-7; 9 positions match TRBD2. V dropped 1 base and J dropped 2; count of bases not matched to a gene: 0. Looked up from germline, CDR1 is SEHNR and CDR2 is FQNEAQ (reference sequence). There are 14 residues in the CDR3. CDR3 amino acids: CASSLERGAYEQYF. The CDR3 DNA is TGTGCCAGCAGCTTAGAGCGGGGGGCCTACGAGCAGTACTTC.

The J gene is TRBJ2-7, the V gene TRBV5-4; 7 bases are shared with TRBD2. CDR1 is SGHNT and CDR2 is YYREEE in the germline V gene (reference sequence). This CDR3 is 15 amino acids long. Unmatched junction bases numbered 11, after V lost 5 bases and J lost 3 bases. The CDR3 DNA is TGTGCCAGCAGACAAAGCGGGAATCCAGACTACGAGCAGTACTTC. It encodes CASRQSGNPDYEQYF.